The next 32 T cell receptor beta chains were all read from a single sample in a study of post-analysis software for immune sequencing data. Overall study results and limits: Compared with controls, patients had more of 4 to 6 TRBV segments, including TRBV5-6, TRBV5-1 and TRBV20-1.

cDNA libraries of TCR beta carried unique molecular identifiers. TCRdb called the PCR reads again in MiXCR, with one record for every CDR3 protein. The data hold about 820,000 distinct CDR3 sequences, with approximately 53% observed a single time. No antigens are known for them. Sequencing was carried out using blood. The receptor set was obtained from a girl between 10 and 17 years old with multiple sclerosis.

This chain uses TRBV7-2 with TRBJ1-5; perhaps TRBD1 as D (5 bases). Germline loops: CDR1 SGHTA, CDR2 FQGNSA. V lost 2 bases, J lost 1 base, and 9 bases lay in between. This CDR3 has 15 residues. The CDR3 bases are TGTGCCAGCAGCTTACGGGGGGGGAGCAATCAGCCCCAGCATTTT. Encoded protein: CASSLRGGSNQPQHF.

This chain joins TRBV15 and TRBJ2-3; TRBD2 matches at 8 bases. The germline gives CDR1 LNHNV, CDR2 YYDKDF (reference sequence). V shed 8 bases, J shed 2 bases, and the junction held 9 bases outside the gene matches. This CDR3 spans 15 amino acids. The DNA for the CDR3 is TGTGCCACCGCCATGGTAGCGGGATCCACAGATACGCAGTATTTT. Protein product: CATAMVAGSTDTQYF.

J is TRBJ2-7 and V is TRBV29-1; D possibly corresponds to TRBD1 (6 bases). The V gene's germline CDR1 is SQVTM and CDR2 ANQGSEA. This CDR3 comprises 13 residues. V lost 4 bases, J lost 2 bases, and 12 bases lay in between. The CDR3 is CSVAGTSTYEQYF. As DNA, the CDR3 is TGCAGCGTTGCCGGGACATCCACCTACGAGCAGTACTTC.

V gene TRBV7-2 combines with J gene TRBJ2-5, with TRBD2 identical over 9 bases. The CDR3 sequence is 17 residues long. CDR1 SGHTA and CDR2 FQGNSA come from the germline V gene. J was trimmed by 0 bases and V by 1 base; bases with no gene match: 6. Here the CDR3 reads CASSLVLAGEYQETQYF. CDR3 sequence (DNA): TGTGCCAGCAGCTTAGTTTTAGCGGGGGAGTACCAAGAGACCCAGTACTTC. The full variable domain, completed using reference TRBV7-2 and TRBJ2-5, is GAGVSQSPSNKVTEKGKDVELRCDPISGHTALYWYRQSLGQGLEFLIYFQGNSAPDKSGLPSDRFSAERTGGSVSTLTIQRTQQEDSAVYLCASSLVLAGEYQETQYFGPGTRLLVL.

This chain connects TRBV5-6 to TRBJ2-7; tentatively, D is TRBD1 (5 bases). Germline V gene data show CDR1 as SGHDT and CDR2 as YYEEEE. Trimming cost V 1 base and J 4 bases, with 15 bases left between them. This CDR3 contains 15 residues. CDR3 region: CASSLKDTGWYEQYF. The CDR3 region has the DNA TGTGCCAGCAGCTTGAAGGACACCGGGTGGTACGAGCAGTACTTC.

The CDR3 DNA follows: TGCAGTGCCCCCCAAGCCGCCGCTACCTACGAGCAGTACTTC. Protein: CSAPQAAATYEQYF. This chain uses TRBV20-1 with TRBJ2-7; D is uncertain. V lost 6 bases to trimming and J lost 2 bases, with 17 bases between them. The CDR3 sequence is 14 residues long. Germline V gene sequence: CDR1 DFQATT, CDR2 SNEGSKA (reference sequence).

The CDR3 loop reads CATNQLRGSDEKLFF. CDR3 DNA: TGTGCCACCAACCAACTGAGAGGGTCGGATGAAAAACTGTTTTTT. The chain links TRBV7-9 to TRBJ1-4; D gene ambiguous. Deletions cut 10 bases from V and 6 bases from J, with 21 bases between. The CDR3 contains 15 residues. The germline CDR1 and CDR2 sequences are SEHNR and FQNEAQ (reference sequence).

The table lists this clonotype with a few counts. An end of the junction differs from the germline gene, which may be a read error. The chain recombines TRBV7-2 with TRBJ2-6, with a tentative D call TRBD1 (5 bases). In germline, CDR1 is SGHTA, CDR2 FQGNSA. The CDR3 extends over 15 amino acids. CDR3 coding DNA: TGTGCCAGCAGCCCTCACCGATCTGGGGCCAACGTCCCGACTTTC. This translates into CASSPHRSGANVPTF.

In this sample, this clonotype turned up a few times. This chain connects TRBV12-3 or TRBV12-4 to TRBJ2-7; 8 bases are shared with TRBD1. Losses at the gene ends were 6 bases for V and 3 bases for J; bases not matched to a gene: 10. This CDR3 has 15 amino acids. CDR3 DNA sequence: TGTGCCAGCAGCCGCGGGTCGGGACAGGTCTACGAGCAGTACTTC. Protein sequence: CASSRGSGQVYEQYF.

This clonotype was recorded only once. The V and J genes are TRBV5-5 and TRBJ2-7; 8 bases fit TRBD1. The J call may be in error: the DNA end matches TRBJ2-1 better. The length of the CDR3 is 14 residues. Looked up from germline, CDR1 is SGHKS and CDR2 is YYEKEE (reference sequence). CDR3 DNA: TGTGCCAGCAGCTTGGACAGGGGGACCAATGAGCAGTTCTTC. Translation: CASSLDRGTNEQFF.

As to this clonotype: A read error may account for a junction end that differs from germline. The V and J genes are TRBV12-3 or TRBV12-4 and TRBJ2-7; possible D gene TRBD1, 6 bases. The CDR3 totals 14 residues. The chain's CDR3 is CVSSFERGGYEQYF. The CDR3 DNA reads as TGTGTCAGCAGTTTTGAGAGAGGGGGCTACGAGCAGTACTTC.

This clonotype was found a few times. The rearrangement joins TRBV15 to TRBJ2-7; D possibly corresponds to TRBD2 (6 bases). The CDR3 runs 15 residues. Germline V lookup: CDR1 LNHNV, CDR2 YYDKDF (reference sequence). The V gene lost 2 bases and the J gene lost 3 bases, with 14 bases spanning the gap. The CDR3, as DNA: TGTGCCACCAGCAGACGGCCGGACGGGAGCTACGAGCAGTACTTC. Translated: CATSRRPDGSYEQYF.

The rearrangement links TRBV6-5 to TRBJ2-1, with 9 bases identical to TRBD2. The CDR3 has 15 residues. V shed 2 bases and J 6 bases; nucleotides not matched to a gene: 5. Germline V gives CDR1 MNHEY, CDR2 SVGAGI. The CDR3 reads CASSYASGALNEQFF. CDR3 DNA: TGTGCCAGCAGTTACGCTAGCGGGGCCCTCAATGAGCAGTTCTTC.

The chain couples TRBV7-3 to TRBJ1-2; no clear D gene. The CDR3 is 16 amino acids. Trimming removed 2 bases from V and 2 bases from J, with 15 bases in between. Germline lookup yields CDR1 SGHTA and CDR2 FQGTGA. The CDR3 DNA follows: TGTGCCAGCAGCTTACTTCTGGGGTCAATAAACTATGGCTACACCTTC. Its translation is CASSLLLGSINYGYTF.

This clonotype was seen only once. This chain links TRBV7-3 with TRBJ2-7; weak D call: TRBD2 (6 bases). The germline V gene has CDR1 SGHTA and CDR2 FQGTGA. V was clipped by 4 bases and J by 6 bases, with 13 bases between them. The CDR3 totals 13 residues. This CDR3 reads CASSSTLGGEQYF. CDR3 nucleotides: TGTGCCAGCAGCTCCACCCTGGGGGGCGAGCAGTACTTC.

The chain couples TRBV20-1 to TRBJ2-5, with 8 bases fitting TRBD2. The germline V gene encodes CDR1 DFQATT and CDR2 SNEGSKA (reference sequence). CDR3 size: 12 residues. The CDR3 DNA sequence: TGCAGCGCCGCGGGGGGCGAAGAGACCCAGTACTTC. Translation: CSAAGGEETQYF.

Worth noting for this clonotype: Its ends do not fully match the called genes, so a read error is possible. The chain joins TRBV9 to TRBJ2-1; D remains ambiguous. Looked up from germline, CDR1 is SGDLS and CDR2 is YYNGEE. This CDR3 comprises 15 residues. CDR3 nucleotide sequence: TGTGCCAGCAGCGTAGATCCAGGAGTCGGCAATAAGCAGTTCTTC. Protein product: CASSVDPGVGNKQFF.

CDR3 in DNA: TGCAGTGTCGACTCCCGTACAGATACGCAGTATTTT. Translation gives CSVDSRTDTQYF. The chain carries TRBV20-1 and TRBJ2-3; D remains unclear. V lost 7 bases and J lost 3, with 11 bases in between. From germline, CDR1 is DFQATT and CDR2 SNEGSKA (reference sequence). The CDR3 contains 12 residues.

The V gene is TRBV20-1, the J gene TRBJ1-1; D is unresolved. The CDR3 consists of 12 residues. V was pared by 2 bases and J by 11 bases, with 15 bases between. From germline, CDR1 is DFQATT and CDR2 SNEGSKA (reference sequence). CDR3 amino acids: CSARPSNSRAFF. CDR3 in DNA: TGCAGTGCTAGACCCAGCAACTCGAGGGCTTTCTTT.

J is TRBJ2-7 and V is TRBV5-1; TRBD1 aligns across 7 bases. This CDR3 spans 17 amino acids. V trimming: 4 bases; J trimming: 2 bases; junction bases outside the gene matches: 15. Germline V CDR1 and CDR2: SGHRS, YFSETQ. The chain's CDR3 is CASSPDRTTRMAYEQYF. CDR3 in DNA: TGCGCCAGCAGCCCGGACAGGACGACTCGCATGGCCTACGAGCAGTACTTC.

The J gene is TRBJ2-1, the V gene TRBV12-3 or TRBV12-4; D may match TRBD1 or TRBD2 (5 bases each). This CDR3 spans 12 amino acids. The V and J ends lost 5 bases and 10 bases respectively, with 12 bases between them. The CDR3 nucleotides are TGTGCCAGCAGTGGAGCGTGGGGGGAGCAGTTCTTC. Translation: CASSGAWGEQFF.

The CDR3: CASSDGGLAPYEQYF. CDR3 sequence (DNA): TGTGCCAGCAGTGACGGGGGACTAGCCCCCTACGAGCAGTACTTC. The chain has TRBV25-1 and TRBJ2-7, with 9 positions matching TRBD2. CDR1 is MGHDK, CDR2 SYGVNS, per germline. J was trimmed by 2 bases and V by 3 bases; bases with no gene match: 5. This CDR3 is 15 amino acids long.

This clonotype was counted a few times. The chain uses TRBV7-3 and TRBJ2-5; 9 bases are shared with TRBD1. With 2 bases clipped from V and 5 bases from J, the junction kept 6 bases outside the gene matches. The CDR3 spans 15 residues. CDR1 is SGHTA, CDR2 FQGTGA, per germline. The CDR3 nucleotides are TGTGCCAGCAGCTTAGGGACAGGGCGGGAGGAGACCCAGTACTTC. This codes for CASSLGTGREETQYF.

The V and J genes are TRBV29-1 and TRBJ2-7; D is ambiguous. The CDR3 is made up of 11 amino acids. Germline V gene lookup returns CDR1 SQVTM and CDR2 ANQGSEA. Deletions cut 6 bases from V and 2 bases from J, with 8 bases between. CDR3 sequence: CSVLNAYEQYF. Here the CDR3 DNA reads TGCAGCGTGCTCAACGCCTACGAGCAGTACTTC.

This clonotype was recorded many times. The V call is TRBV20-1, the J call TRBJ2-1; 9 positions agree with TRBD2. Germline lookup yields CDR1 DFQATT and CDR2 SNEGSKA (reference sequence). V gave up 3 bases and J gave up 3 bases; unmatched junction bases: 6. The CDR3 contains 15 residues. The CDR3 DNA reads TGCAGTGCTAGGATGATGACTAGCGGCTACAATGAGCAGTTCTTC. Its translation is CSARMMTSGYNEQFF.

V is TRBV20-1 and J is TRBJ2-3, with no clear D. The germline V and J ends were trimmed by 0 bases and 6 bases, with 10 bases remaining between them. The V gene's germline CDR1 is DFQATT and CDR2 SNEGSKA (reference sequence). This CDR3 spans 13 amino acids. The CDR3 loop is CSARESPQDTQYF. CDR3 in DNA: TGCAGTGCTAGAGAAAGCCCCCAGGATACGCAGTATTTT.

As regards this clonotype: Relative to the germline gene, one junction end is altered; a read error may explain this. The rearrangement joins TRBV6-5 to TRBJ2-7; D unclear. The CDR3 is made up of 13 amino acids. The germline gives CDR1 MNHEY, CDR2 SVGAGI. The CDR3 DNA reads TGTGCCGGCAGTTACTCGCTAGCCTACGAGCAGTACTTC. This codes for CAGSYSLAYEQYF.

The rearrangement joins TRBV7-9 to TRBJ1-2, with 8 bases lining up with TRBD1. Trimming took 5 bases from V and 8 from J; bases not matched to a gene: 10. The CDR3 contains 14 residues. Germline V CDR1 and CDR2: SEHNR, FQNEAQ (reference sequence). The CDR3 loop is CASSPPQGVRGYTF. CDR3 in DNA: TGTGCCAGCAGCCCTCCACAGGGGGTGAGGGGCTACACCTTC.

In this sample, this clonotype turned up a few times. This chain's CDR3 is CSAKSGAGPPLDYEQYF. In DNA form, the CDR3 reads TGCAGTGCTAAGTCCGGGGCAGGGCCCCCTTTAGATTACGAGCAGTACTTC. The gene calls are TRBV20-1 and TRBJ2-7, with D possibly called TRBD1 or TRBD2 (5 bases each). Germline CDR1 and CDR2: DFQATT and SNEGSKA (reference sequence). This CDR3 is built from 17 residues. Trimming cost V 4 bases and J 4 bases, with 26 bases left between them.

This clonotype was counted a few times. The chain uses TRBV20-1 and TRBJ2-7; 9 bases align to TRBD2. The junction had 5 bases not matched to a gene; V was cut back by 0 bases and J by 5 bases. The CDR3 has 14 amino acids. Germline CDR1 and CDR2: DFQATT and SNEGSKA (reference sequence). DNA of the CDR3: TGCAGTGCTAGAGAGGGCGGGGGGGCCGACGAGCAGTACTTC. Amino acid sequence: CSAREGGGADEQYF.

The chain carries TRBV15 and TRBJ1-4, with 8 nucleotides matching TRBD1. The CDR3 sequence is 16 residues long. Germline CDR1 and CDR2: LNHNV and YYDKDF (reference sequence). V was pared by 3 bases and J by 8 bases, with 11 bases of the junction left unmatched. CDR3 sequence: CATSRGGSGQGEKLFF. Here the CDR3 DNA reads TGTGCCACCAGCAGGGGGGGGAGTGGACAGGGCGAAAAACTGTTTTTT.

The chain carries TRBV28 and TRBJ2-4, with D possibly being TRBD1 (6 bases). TRBJ2-7 explains the end of the DNA better; the J call may be wrong. The CDR3 totals 12 residues. Germline V CDR1 and CDR2: MDHEN, SYDVKM. CDR3 protein: CASTGDTYEQYF. The CDR3 DNA reads as TGTGCCAGCACTGGGGACACCTACGAGCAGTACTTC.